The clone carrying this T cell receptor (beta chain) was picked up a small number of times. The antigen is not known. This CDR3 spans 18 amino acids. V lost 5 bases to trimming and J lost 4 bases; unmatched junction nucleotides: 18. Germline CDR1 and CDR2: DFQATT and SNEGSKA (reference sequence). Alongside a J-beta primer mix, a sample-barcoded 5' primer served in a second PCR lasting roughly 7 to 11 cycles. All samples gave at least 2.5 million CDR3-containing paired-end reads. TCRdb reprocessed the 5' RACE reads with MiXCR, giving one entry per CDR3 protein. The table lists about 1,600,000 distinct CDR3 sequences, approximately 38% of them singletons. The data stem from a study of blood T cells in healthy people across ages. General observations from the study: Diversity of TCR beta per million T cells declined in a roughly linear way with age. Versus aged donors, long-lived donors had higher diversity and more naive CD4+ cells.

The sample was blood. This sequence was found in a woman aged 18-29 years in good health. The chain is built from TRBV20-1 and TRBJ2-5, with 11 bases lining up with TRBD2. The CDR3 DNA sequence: TGCAGTGCTTCCGACTCTAGCGGGGGGACTAGCTCGCTAGAGACCCAGTACTTC. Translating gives CSASDSSGGTSSLETQYF.